One T cell receptor beta chain is described in this entry. In the original analysis: It was from reference gene primer amplification that nucleated cell counts were estimated. Profiling relied on immunoSEQ multiplex PCR, and the TCRdb table lists in-frame clones only, not all of them. The DNA gave D and trimming, while V, J and clone size come from that table. Of 180,000 or so clones in the sample, 84% were seen once. These data originate in a study of blood T cell repertoires in COVID-19. Overall study: The samples span acute and convalescent COVID-19 from the United States, Italy and Spain.

CDR3 size: 16 residues. Germline CDR1 is SGHAT and CDR2 is FQNNGV. The trim removed 4 bases at V and 10 bases at J, leaving 9 bases unmatched. This sequence was found in a man aged 40-55 years who had recovered from COVID-19. The J gene is TRBJ2-1, the V gene TRBV11-2; 14 nucleotides agree with TRBD2. Sample: peripheral blood. CDR3 bases: TGTGCCAGCAGCTCCGGGACTAGCGGGAGAACGGGGGAGCAGTTCTTC. This translates into CASSSGTSGRTGEQFF.